A selection of T cell receptor beta chains follows, all from one sample in a study of T cells in Graves' hyperthyroidism and ophthalmopathy. Each CDR3 protein is one row after TCRdb ran MiXCR on the multiplex PCR reads. The data hold fewer than 350,000 distinct CDR3 sequences, with 15% to 20% observed a single time. The sample taken for sequencing was blood. The receptors stem from a woman between 45 and 60 years old with Graves' hyperthyroidism. Both conserved end residues are part of each CDR3. The D gene is left open where the match is weak. Clone size is shown for a subset of rows, as once, few, many or a class of expanded clone.

d_call: NA
j_call: TRBJ1-2
v_call: TRBV2
clone_size: NA
cdr3_aa: CASRTTNYGYTF
cdr3_nt: TGTGCCAGCAGGACGACGAACTATGGCTACACCTTC

d_call: TRBD1
j_call: TRBJ1-5
v_call: TRBV5-1
clone_size: many
cdr3_aa: CASSPGTGLQPQHF
cdr3_nt: TGCGCCAGCAGCCCGGGGACAGGGCTTCAGCCCCAGCATTTT

d_call: NA
j_call: TRBJ2-2
v_call: TRBV11-2
clone_size: many
cdr3_aa: CASSLDAQANTGELFF
cdr3_nt: TGTGCCAGCAGCTTAGATGCCCAGGCGAACACCGGGGAGCTGTTTTTT

d_call: NA
j_call: TRBJ2-3
v_call: TRBV5-1
clone_size: many
cdr3_aa: CASSLESGGYDTQYF
cdr3_nt: TGCGCCAGCAGCTTGGAGTCAGGGGGGTATGATACGCAGTATTTT

d_call: NA
j_call: TRBJ2-3
v_call: TRBV12-3/TRBV12-4
clone_size: many
cdr3_aa: CASSSLRRIPTDTQYF
cdr3_nt: TGTGCCAGCAGTTCCCTCCGCCGAATCCCCACAGATACGCAGTATTTT

d_call: NA
j_call: TRBJ1-1
v_call: TRBV19
clone_size: few
cdr3_aa: CASSIEGQNTEAFF
cdr3_nt: TGTGCCAGTAGTATAGAGGGTCAAAACACTGAAGCTTTCTTT

d_call: TRBD1
j_call: TRBJ2-2
v_call: TRBV4-2
clone_size: NA
cdr3_aa: CASAHEGALGTGELFF
cdr3_nt: TGTGCCAGCGCTCATGAGGGGGCTTTGGGCACCGGGGAGCTGTTTTTT

d_call: NA
j_call: TRBJ1-2
v_call: TRBV7-2
clone_size: NA
cdr3_aa: CASSLGFYGYTF
cdr3_nt: TGTGCCAGCAGCTTAGGGTTCTATGGCTACACCTTC

d_call: TRBD2
j_call: TRBJ2-1
v_call: TRBV11-2
clone_size: many
cdr3_aa: CASSLITSGMVNEQFF
cdr3_nt: TGTGCCAGCAGCCTTATAACTAGCGGGATGGTCAATGAGCAGTTCTTC

d_call: TRBD2
j_call: TRBJ2-3
v_call: TRBV7-9
clone_size: NA
cdr3_aa: CASSPTSGGANTDTQYF
cdr3_nt: TGTGCCAGCAGCCCGACTAGCGGGGGAGCGAACACAGATACGCAGTATTTT

d_call: NA
j_call: TRBJ2-7
v_call: TRBV5-1
clone_size: NA
cdr3_aa: CASSLANHEQYF
cdr3_nt: TGCGCCAGCAGCTTGGCTAACCACGAGCAGTACTTC

d_call: TRBD1
j_call: TRBJ1-1
v_call: TRBV7-9
clone_size: few
cdr3_aa: CASTQTGGRTEAFF
cdr3_nt: TGTGCCAGCACCCAGACAGGGGGTAGGACTGAAGCTTTCTTT

d_call: NA
j_call: TRBJ2-7
v_call: TRBV28
clone_size: few
cdr3_aa: CASRDDRPYEQYF
cdr3_nt: TGTGCCAGCAGGGATGACAGACCCTACGAGCAGTACTTC

d_call: TRBD1
j_call: TRBJ1-5
v_call: TRBV12-3/TRBV12-4
clone_size: few
cdr3_aa: CATRRDRHQPQHF
cdr3_nt: TGTGCCACCCGTAGGGACAGGCATCAGCCCCAGCATTTT

d_call: NA
j_call: TRBJ2-3
v_call: TRBV11-2
clone_size: many
cdr3_aa: CASSRLQTSLDTQYF
cdr3_nt: TGTGCCAGCAGCCGACTCCAGACTAGTTTGGATACGCAGTATTTT

d_call: TRBD2
j_call: TRBJ2-7
v_call: TRBV13
clone_size: many
cdr3_aa: CASSSLAGGVSYEQYF
cdr3_nt: TGTGCCAGCAGCTCACTAGCGGGAGGTGTGTCCTACGAGCAGTACTTC

d_call: NA
j_call: TRBJ2-3
v_call: TRBV5-1
clone_size: many
cdr3_aa: CASSRREGGSDTQYF
cdr3_nt: TGCGCCAGCAGTAGGCGGGAAGGGGGTTCAGATACGCAGTATTTT

d_call: NA
j_call: TRBJ2-2
v_call: TRBV4-2
clone_size: NA
cdr3_aa: CASSSYDAGELFF
cdr3_nt: TGTGCCAGCAGTAGTTATGACGCCGGGGAGCTGTTTTTT

d_call: NA
j_call: TRBJ1-1
v_call: TRBV9
clone_size: NA
cdr3_aa: CASSVGAGNTEAFF
cdr3_nt: TGTGCCAGCAGCGTAGGGGCAGGGAACACTGAAGCTTTCTTT

d_call: TRBD1
j_call: TRBJ1-2
v_call: TRBV6-1
clone_size: NA
cdr3_aa: CASSTRQGYGYTF
cdr3_nt: TGTGCCAGCAGTACCCGACAGGGGTATGGCTACACCTTC

d_call: NA
j_call: TRBJ1-1
v_call: TRBV19
clone_size: NA
cdr3_aa: CASIMDRLNTEAFF
cdr3_nt: TGTGCCAGTATTATGGACAGATTGAACACTGAAGCTTTCTTT

d_call: NA
j_call: TRBJ2-7
v_call: TRBV20-1
clone_size: NA
cdr3_aa: CSASAPWTGGDEQYF
cdr3_nt: TGCAGTGCTAGTGCCCCTTGGACAGGAGGGGACGAGCAGTACTTC

d_call: TRBD2
j_call: TRBJ2-1
v_call: TRBV18
clone_size: many
cdr3_aa: CASSFGLAGEEQFF
cdr3_nt: TGTGCCAGCTCATTTGGACTAGCGGGAGAGGAGCAGTTCTTC

d_call: TRBD1
j_call: TRBJ2-1
v_call: TRBV20-1
clone_size: NA
cdr3_aa: CSASYSTGYDEQFF
cdr3_nt: TGCAGTGCTAGTTATTCGACAGGGTACGATGAGCAGTTCTTC

d_call: NA
j_call: TRBJ2-1
v_call: TRBV5-1
clone_size: NA
cdr3_aa: CASSLGFRLNEQFF
cdr3_nt: TGCGCCAGCAGCTTGGGGTTTCGCCTCAATGAGCAGTTCTTC

d_call: TRBD1
j_call: TRBJ1-2
v_call: TRBV12-3/TRBV12-4
clone_size: NA
cdr3_aa: CASTLGTGDYGYTF
cdr3_nt: TGTGCCAGCACCCTCGGGACAGGTGACTATGGCTACACCTTC

d_call: NA
j_call: TRBJ2-1
v_call: TRBV20-1
clone_size: many
cdr3_aa: CSARDTRRNEQFF
cdr3_nt: TGCAGTGCCAGGGACACACGCCGCAATGAGCAGTTCTTC

d_call: TRBD2
j_call: TRBJ2-7
v_call: TRBV11-2
clone_size: many
cdr3_aa: CASSLVLAGDYEQYF
cdr3_nt: TGTGCCAGCAGCTTAGTCCTAGCGGGAGACTACGAGCAGTACTTC

d_call: TRBD1
j_call: TRBJ1-2
v_call: TRBV19
clone_size: few
cdr3_aa: CASKGQDNYGYTF
cdr3_nt: TGTGCCAGTAAGGGACAGGATAACTATGGCTACACCTTC

d_call: NA
j_call: TRBJ1-2
v_call: TRBV2
clone_size: NA
cdr3_aa: CASSEAWVNYGYTF
cdr3_nt: TGTGCCAGCAGTGAAGCGTGGGTTAACTATGGCTACACCTTC

d_call: TRBD1
j_call: TRBJ1-1
v_call: TRBV11-2
clone_size: many
cdr3_aa: CASSGDRPTGDEAFF
cdr3_nt: TGTGCCAGCAGCGGAGACCGACCGACAGGGGATGAAGCTTTCTTT

d_call: TRBD2
j_call: TRBJ2-1
v_call: TRBV2
clone_size: many
cdr3_aa: CASRGFASGYNEQFF
cdr3_nt: TGTGCCAGCAGGGGGTTTGCTAGCGGATACAATGAGCAGTTCTTC

d_call: TRBD1
j_call: TRBJ2-5
v_call: TRBV27
clone_size: few
cdr3_aa: CASRRTGGETQYF
cdr3_nt: TGTGCCAGCAGACGAACAGGGGGGGAGACCCAGTACTTC

d_call: TRBD1
j_call: TRBJ2-7
v_call: TRBV28
clone_size: many
cdr3_aa: CASSFPTGFYEQYF
cdr3_nt: TGTGCCAGCAGTTTCCCGACAGGGTTCTACGAGCAGTACTTC

d_call: TRBD2
j_call: TRBJ2-7
v_call: TRBV27
clone_size: NA
cdr3_aa: CASSLTSRHYEQYF
cdr3_nt: TGTGCCAGCAGTTTGACTAGCCGACACTACGAGCAGTACTTC

d_call: NA
j_call: TRBJ2-3
v_call: TRBV10-3
clone_size: few
cdr3_aa: CAIRDGGSGDGDTQYF
cdr3_nt: TGTGCCATTAGAGACGGCGGGTCCGGGGATGGGGATACGCAGTATTTT